The clone carrying this T cell receptor (beta chain) came up once. This sample was included in a study of shared clonotypes between healthy human individuals. For the study at large: Each donor had three CD4 naive, three CD4 memory, two CD8 naive and one CD8 memory plate.

V was shortened by 0 bases and J by 1 base, with 9 bases between the two germline ends. Looked up from germline, CDR1 is MNHEY and CDR2 is SVGAGI. The CDR3 has 15 amino acids. Here immunoSEQ multiplex PCR was the method, and the copy in TCRdb shows in-frame clones only, minus some. The sample comprises 800,000 to 1,200,000 clones, more than 75% of which are singletons, and approximately 0.5% rests with the top ten. Sequencing used memory CD4+ T cells from PBMCs. Subset in this sample: CD45RA-negative fraction. The chain employs TRBV6-5 and TRBJ1-1, with D uncertain. The sequence derives from a man between 18 and 29 years old in good health. Some clones in this sample may be carry-over from other donors' samples. The CDR3 protein is CASSYSPVPNTEAFF. CDR3 coding DNA: TGTGCCAGCAGTTACTCCCCAGTCCCGAACACTGAAGCTTTCTTT.